This TCR beta chain was obtained from a study of blood T cell repertoires in COVID-19 (TCRdb year 2020). As for the study more broadly: Samples from collaborators originated in the United States, Italy and Spain and spanned both the acute and convalescent phases of COVID-19. The material from the prospective study consisted of cDNA or gDNA derived from T cells, B-cell-depleted T cells, or PBMCs. Subjects who had been exposed to COVID-19, were actively infected with it, or had recovered from it provided the deeply sampled blood TCRbeta repertoires that made up the dataset. The repertoires were released in a freely available public database intended as a resource for research on the immune response to SARS-CoV-2. The samples were drawn from the first 160 participants of the ongoing ImmuneRACE study and from 1,254 subjects provided by 6 global collaborators. A de-identified subject ID, COVID-19 status, age in years and sex were almost always included in the sample metadata. HLA class I and class II types, where available, came from metadata supplied by the sample provider rather than from assay-based typing. On the study overall, not on this receptor specifically: The quantity of clinical and demographic metadata differed by source and by participant and was supplied without curation.

TCRbeta CDR3 regions were amplified from genomic DNA by means of the immunoSEQ Assay, a bias-controlled multiplex PCR. The authors' pipeline ran thus. Within the assay, amplification of reference gene primers was used to estimate how many nucleated cells each sample contained. Sequence reads were collapsed and filtered to measure the absolute abundance of every unique TCRbeta CDR3 rearrangement. For each sample, productive Simpson clonality was calculated as the square root of Simpson's diversity index over productive rearrangements. As stored in TCRdb, this immuneACCESS dataset retains in-frame rearrangements with V and J assigned. A fraction of the clones does not appear; measured against another copy, unresolved V genes explain less than half of the discrepancy, and the remainder lacks a known reason. The V and J calls and the clone size are those of that table, but D and trimming were determined from the DNA. Counted in this sample were more than 200,000 clones; around 84% of them appeared once. The ten top clones hold less than 5% of the sample.

A word on this clone: Its recognized antigen is unknown. Per-nucleotide qualities are absent, and no much larger clonotype sits a single base away.

Inclusive of the bounding cysteine and phenylalanine, the CDR3 is 17 residues long. Only CDR3 DNA is held: 51 bases, read in frame from base 1. The germline V gene encodes CDR1 LGHDT and CDR2 YNNKEL (reference sequence). V is pruned by 0 bases and J by 2 bases, leaving 10 bases of the junction without a gene match. The collaborating institutions used their own protocols to collect whole blood in K2EDTA tubes. For TCRbeta analysis, collaborators shipped samples in one of three forms: frozen whole blood, isolated PBMCs, or DNA extracted from either of those sample types. Specimen: peripheral blood. The V and J segments used are TRBV3-1 (or the pseudogene TRBV3-2) and TRBJ2-7; TRBD1 fits 7 bases in the junction. The TCR comes from a man aged 60 to 75 with acute or convalescent COVID-19. The CDR3 protein is CASSQDPRAGGAYEQYF. The bases are TGTGCCAGCAGCCAAGATCCTAGGGCAGGGGGAGCCTACGAGCAGTACTTC.